This T cell receptor beta chain was sequenced for a study of breast tumors, draining lymph nodes, adjacent tissues. The germline CDR1 and CDR2 sequences are MGHRA and YSYEKL. V was cut by 4 bases and J by 0 bases, with 7 bases left in between. This CDR3 contains 13 residues. Remarks on this clonotype: The antigen remains undetermined.

TCRdb reanalysed the multiplex PCR reads using MiXCR and keeps one entry per CDR3 protein. Among more than 20,000 distinct CDR3 sequences, roughly a quarter were seen once, and the ten largest hold roughly 13%. Study-level results: Data fit most tumor T cells coming from lymph node, expanding in tumor. Tumor and nontumor repertoires were significantly more similar in luminal-like than in basal-like breast cancer.

Sequences were obtained from breast tumor tissue. The clonotype originates from a female donor with breast cancer. Some clones in this sample may be carry-over from other donors' samples. V usage is TRBV4-1 and J usage is TRBJ2-7, with a possible D match to TRBD2 (5 bases). This chain's CDR3 is CASSPRGSYEQYF. The CDR3 DNA is TGCGCCAGCAGCCCCCGGGGCTCCTACGAGCAGTACTTC.